What follows is one TCR beta chain and its context. Its antigen is unknown. The record has no base qualities; no much larger clone is one base away. The treatment or condition label of this sample denotes: oral pan-JAK inhibitor, 5-10 mg twice daily. Lesional scalp punch biopsies and peripheral blood were collected from alopecia areata patients. PBMCs were isolated by density centrifugation and stained for CD3, CD4 and CD8, after which CD4+ and CD8+ T cells were sorted on a FACSAria. This specimen belongs to a study of CD8+ T cells in alopecia areata (dated by TCRdb to 2016 to 2018). Looking at the study overall: Treated patients were enrolled in an open-label pilot trial of oral tofacitinib at 5 to 10 mg twice daily for moderate-to-severe alopecia areata. Patients stayed on tofacitinib for 6 to 18 months and then had 6 months of follow-up off drug so that delayed response and recurrence could be assessed. In treated patients, disease severity was measured using the SALT score, which gives the percentage of scalp surface area affected. High-throughput TCRbeta sequencing was used to examine T cell clonal expansion in alopecia areata in both the C3H/HeJ mouse model and human patients. On the human side, TCRbeta sequencing was run on scalp tissue and on sorted CD4+ and CD8+ peripheral blood T cells from healthy controls and from alopecia areata patients with either patchy or totalis/universalis disease. Biopsies were taken from tofacitinib-treated patients at baseline and again at 4 and 24 weeks into treatment, and several of those patients also had a later scalp biopsy. Scalp clonality was compared across normal scalp (n=4), patchy alopecia areata scalp (n=8), and alopecia totalis/universalis scalp (n=8). RNA was extracted with the PAXgene miRNA kit for fixed scalp, the miRNeasy kit for PBMCs, and the RNeasy kit for mouse skin. TCRbeta CDR3 regions were amplified by immunoSEQ multiplex PCR using 35 Vbeta forward and 13 Jbeta reverse primers.

The germline V end is reduced by 4 bases and the J end by 4 bases; junction bases left unmatched: 8. In the germline V gene, CDR1 corresponds to SQVTM and CDR2 to ANQGSEA. Inclusive of the bounding cysteine and phenylalanine, the CDR3 is 14 residues long. Left in the record is the CDR3 DNA by itself, 42 bases read in frame from the first base. What the research found in general, with its limitations: TCR sequences shared between patients were less clear than in mice, possibly partly because of HLA diversity in the patient population. During tofacitinib treatment, many expanded lesional clones remained in scalp and blood, and this persistence may partly explain relapse after treatment is stopped. Lesional scalp, especially in alopecia totalis/universalis, showed higher clonality and more expanded CD8+ clones than normal scalp, suggesting antigenic drive. The treated cohort was small, with a single nonresponder, so links between baseline CD8+ expansion and response need larger studies. Unlike mouse skin, where gammadelta T cells dominate, normal human skin contains resident alphabeta T cells that get sequenced too, which complicates analysis of the scalp TCR repertoire. Tofacitinib significantly decreased scalp clonality and the number of expanded CD8+ clones among the top 100 scalp clones.

Preparation of the library involved the immunoSEQ multiplex PCR assay. For TCR sequencing, RNA was extracted from every sample and reverse transcribed into cDNA to serve as template. First-strand cDNA was synthesized with SuperScript III using a 2:1 mix of oligo-dT and random hexamers. A synthetic immune receptor repertoire was used to assess amplification bias, and residual bias was removed computationally. The original pipeline was this. After raw reads were preprocessed to remove errors, the CDR3 was defined following IMGT conventions as running from the conserved cysteine to phenylalanine. Clonality was computed by normalizing Shannon entropy by log2 of the number of productive unique TCRs and subtracting the result from 1. CD4 or CD8 identity of scalp clones was inferred by cross-referencing scalp TCRbeta sequences with sorted blood CD4 and CD8 repertoires. Held by TCRdb, this immuneACCESS table contains in-frame sequences only and omits some clones. Under half of the omission traces to an unresolved V gene where checked; the cause of the rest is unknown. V and J calls and clone size are given by that table; D and trimming were obtained from the DNA. The sample records about 200,000 clones, approximately 38% of which are singletons. Clones ranked in the top ten supply 0.48% of the sample.

Sequenced material: CD4+ T cells sorted from blood, taken at approximately week 34, from a patient treated with tofacitinib. In this chain, TRBV29-1 is recombined with TRBJ1-2; TRBD1 lines up with 8 middle nucleotides. The receptor's source is a human donor with alopecia areata. Here is the DNA: TGCAGCGTTGTTTCCGACAGGGGCGCCTATGGCTACACCTTC. Its protein product is CSVVSDRGAYGYTF.